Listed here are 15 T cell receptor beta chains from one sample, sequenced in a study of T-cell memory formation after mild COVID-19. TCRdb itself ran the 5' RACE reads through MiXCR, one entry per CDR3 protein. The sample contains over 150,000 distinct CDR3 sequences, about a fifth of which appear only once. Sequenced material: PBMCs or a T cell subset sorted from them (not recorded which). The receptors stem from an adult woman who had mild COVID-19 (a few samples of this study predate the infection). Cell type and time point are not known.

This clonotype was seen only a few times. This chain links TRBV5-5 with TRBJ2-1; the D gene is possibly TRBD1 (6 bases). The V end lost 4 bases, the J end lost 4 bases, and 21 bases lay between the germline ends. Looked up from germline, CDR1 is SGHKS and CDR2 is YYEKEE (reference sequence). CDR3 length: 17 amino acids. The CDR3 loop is CASSRKLDRVAYNEQFF. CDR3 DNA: TGTGCCAGCAGCCGTAAACTGGACAGAGTAGCTTACAATGAGCAGTTCTTC.

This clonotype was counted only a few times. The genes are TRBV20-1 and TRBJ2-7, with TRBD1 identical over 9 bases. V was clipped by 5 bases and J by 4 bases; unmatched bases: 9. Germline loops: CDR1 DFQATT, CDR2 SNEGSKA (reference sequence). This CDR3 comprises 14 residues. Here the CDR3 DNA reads TGCAGTGCTGGGGCGGAAGGACAGGGGTACGAGCAGTACTTC. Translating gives CSAGAEGQGYEQYF.

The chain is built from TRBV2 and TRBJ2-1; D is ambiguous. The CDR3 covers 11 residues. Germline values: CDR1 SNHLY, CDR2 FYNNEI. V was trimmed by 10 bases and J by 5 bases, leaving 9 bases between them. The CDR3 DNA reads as TGTGCCACCGCTCAGGACAATGAGCAGTTCTTC. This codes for CATAQDNEQFF.

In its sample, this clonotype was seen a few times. The CDR3 bases are TGCGCCAGCAGCTTGGAGGTCTCCGATCACGAGCAGTACTTC. Translated, it gives CASSLEVSDHEQYF. The chain combines TRBV5-1 with TRBJ2-7; D ambiguous. CDR1 is SGHRS and CDR2 is YFSETQ in the germline V gene. The CDR3 is 14 residues long. V was trimmed by 0 bases and J by 5 bases, leaving 12 bases between them.

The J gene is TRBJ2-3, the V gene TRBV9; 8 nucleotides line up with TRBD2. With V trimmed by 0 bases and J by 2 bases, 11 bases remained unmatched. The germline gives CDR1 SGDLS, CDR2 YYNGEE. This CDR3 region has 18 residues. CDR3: CASSVENSVAGYTDTQYF. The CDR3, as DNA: TGTGCCAGCAGCGTAGAAAATTCGGTAGCGGGGTACACAGATACGCAGTATTTT. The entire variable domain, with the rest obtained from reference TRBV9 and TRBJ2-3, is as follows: DSGVTQTPKHLITATGQRVTLRCSPRSGDLSVYWYQQSLDQGLQFLIQYYNGEERAKGNILERFSAQQFPDLHSELNLSSLELGDSALYFCASSVENSVAGYTDTQYFGPGTRLTVL.

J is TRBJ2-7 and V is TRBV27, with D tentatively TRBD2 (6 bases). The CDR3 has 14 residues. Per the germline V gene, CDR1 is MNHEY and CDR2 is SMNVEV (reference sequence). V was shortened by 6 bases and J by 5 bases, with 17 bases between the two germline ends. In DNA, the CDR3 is TGTGCCAGCAGCGGGACTCGGACTCGGCACGAGCAGTACTTC. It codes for CASSGTRTRHEQYF.

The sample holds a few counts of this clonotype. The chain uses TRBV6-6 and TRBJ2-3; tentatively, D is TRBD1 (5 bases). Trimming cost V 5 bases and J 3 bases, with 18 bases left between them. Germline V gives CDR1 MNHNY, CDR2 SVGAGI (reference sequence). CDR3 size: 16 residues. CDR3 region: CASSRWMTEGTDTQYF. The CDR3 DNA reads TGTGCCAGCAGTCGATGGATGACAGAAGGGACAGATACGCAGTATTTT.

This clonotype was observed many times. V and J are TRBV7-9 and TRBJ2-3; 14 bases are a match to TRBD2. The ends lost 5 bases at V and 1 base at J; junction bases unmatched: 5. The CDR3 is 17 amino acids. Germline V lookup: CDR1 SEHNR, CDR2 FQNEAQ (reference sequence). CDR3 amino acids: CASSPPGLAGGTDTQYF. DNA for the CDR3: TGTGCCAGCAGCCCCCCGGGACTAGCGGGGGGCACAGATACGCAGTATTTT.

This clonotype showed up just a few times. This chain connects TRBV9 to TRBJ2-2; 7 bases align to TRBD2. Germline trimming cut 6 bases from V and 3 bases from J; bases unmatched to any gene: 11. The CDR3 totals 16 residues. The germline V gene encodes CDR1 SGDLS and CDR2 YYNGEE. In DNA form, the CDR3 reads TGTGCCAGCACCCCTTTAGGGAGGGACGACACCGGGGAGCTGTTTTTT. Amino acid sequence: CASTPLGRDDTGELFF.

The CDR3 sequence is CASSSGGQNTEAFF. As DNA, the CDR3 is TGTGCCAGCAGCTCCGGAGGACAAAACACTGAAGCTTTCTTT. The chain links TRBV9 to TRBJ1-1; possible D gene TRBD1, 5 bases. Germline CDR1 reads SGDLS; CDR2 reads YYNGEE. V was pared by 4 bases and J by 2 bases, with 12 bases between. This CDR3 has 14 amino acids.

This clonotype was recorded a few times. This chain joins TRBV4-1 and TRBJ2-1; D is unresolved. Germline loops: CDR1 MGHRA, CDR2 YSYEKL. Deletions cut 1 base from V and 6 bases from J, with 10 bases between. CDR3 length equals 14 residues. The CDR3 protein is CASSQGFGGNEQFF. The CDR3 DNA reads TGCGCCAGCAGCCAAGGGTTCGGTGGCAATGAGCAGTTCTTC.

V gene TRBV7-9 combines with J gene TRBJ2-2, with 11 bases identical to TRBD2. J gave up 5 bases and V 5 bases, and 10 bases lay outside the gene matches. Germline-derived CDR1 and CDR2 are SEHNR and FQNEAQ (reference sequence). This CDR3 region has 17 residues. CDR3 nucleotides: TGTGCCAGCAGCGGATCGGGACTAGCGGCCCAGACCGGGGAGCTGTTTTTT. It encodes CASSGSGLAAQTGELFF.

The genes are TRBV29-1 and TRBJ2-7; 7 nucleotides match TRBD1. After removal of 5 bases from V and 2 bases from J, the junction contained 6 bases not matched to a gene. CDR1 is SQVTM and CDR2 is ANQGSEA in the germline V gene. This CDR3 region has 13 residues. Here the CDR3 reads CSVQAQGPYEQYF. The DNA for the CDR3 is TGCAGCGTTCAAGCACAGGGGCCCTACGAGCAGTACTTC.

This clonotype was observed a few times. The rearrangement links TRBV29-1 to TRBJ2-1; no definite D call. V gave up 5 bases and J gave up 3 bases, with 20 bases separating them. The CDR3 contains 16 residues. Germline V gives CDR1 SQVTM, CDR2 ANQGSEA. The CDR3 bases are TGCAGCGTTCGGACCAGTATGGGATCGGACTACAATGAGCAGTTCTTC. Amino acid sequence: CSVRTSMGSDYNEQFF.

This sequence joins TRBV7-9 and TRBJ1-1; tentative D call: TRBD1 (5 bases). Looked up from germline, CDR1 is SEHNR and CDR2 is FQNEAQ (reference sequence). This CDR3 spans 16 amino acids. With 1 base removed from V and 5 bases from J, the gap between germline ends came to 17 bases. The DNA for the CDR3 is TGTGCCAGCAGCTTAGACCAGGGACTCCTCCAGACTGAAGCTTTCTTT. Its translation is CASSLDQGLLQTEAFF. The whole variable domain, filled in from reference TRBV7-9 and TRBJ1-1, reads DTGVSQNPRHKITKRGQNVTFRCDPISEHNRLYWYRQTLGQGPEFLTYFQNEAQLEKSRLLSDRFSAERPKGSFSTLEIQRTEQGDSAMYLCASSLDQGLLQTEAFFGQGTRLTVV.